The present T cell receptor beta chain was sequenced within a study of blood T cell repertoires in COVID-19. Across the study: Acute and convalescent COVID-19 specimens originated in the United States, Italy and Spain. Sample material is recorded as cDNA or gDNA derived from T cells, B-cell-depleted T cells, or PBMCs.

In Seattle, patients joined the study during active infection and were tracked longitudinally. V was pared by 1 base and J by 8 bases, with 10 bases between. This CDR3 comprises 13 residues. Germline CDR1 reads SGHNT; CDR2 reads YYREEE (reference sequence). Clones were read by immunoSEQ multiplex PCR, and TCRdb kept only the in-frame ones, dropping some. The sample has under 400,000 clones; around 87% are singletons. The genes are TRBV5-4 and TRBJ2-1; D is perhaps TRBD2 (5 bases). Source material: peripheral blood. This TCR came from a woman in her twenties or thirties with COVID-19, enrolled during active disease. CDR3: CASSLSRVDEQFF. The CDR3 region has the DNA TGTGCCAGCAGCTTGTCGAGGGTGGATGAGCAGTTCTTC.